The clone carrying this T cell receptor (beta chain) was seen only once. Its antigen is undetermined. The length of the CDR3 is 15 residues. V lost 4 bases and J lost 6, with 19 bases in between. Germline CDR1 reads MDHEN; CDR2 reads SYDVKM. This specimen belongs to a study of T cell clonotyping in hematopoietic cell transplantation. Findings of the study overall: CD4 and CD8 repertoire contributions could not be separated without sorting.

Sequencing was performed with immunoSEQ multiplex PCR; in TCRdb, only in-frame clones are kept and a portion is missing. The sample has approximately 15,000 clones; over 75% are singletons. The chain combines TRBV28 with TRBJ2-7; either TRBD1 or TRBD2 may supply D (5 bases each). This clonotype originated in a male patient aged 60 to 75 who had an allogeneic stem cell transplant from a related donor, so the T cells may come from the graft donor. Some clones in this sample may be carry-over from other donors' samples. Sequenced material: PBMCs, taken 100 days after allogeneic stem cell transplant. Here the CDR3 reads CASSSPPGGTFEQYF. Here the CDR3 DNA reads TGTGCCAGCAGTTCTCCCCCTGGGGGAACCTTCGAGCAGTACTTC.